This T cell receptor beta chain comes out of a study of cytomegalovirus exposure and HLA in healthy donors listed by TCRdb under 2017. In the study overall: An earlier analysis of fewer than 750 of the donors reported roughly 300 Gb of sequence data and roughly 120 million unique TCR beta sequences obtained from approximately 180 million T cells. To predict cytomegalovirus infection status, the study brought together high-throughput TCR immunosequencing, statistical association of individual TCRs with disease status, and machine learning. The study profiled the T cell repertoires of about 640 subjects by immunosequencing and related them to cytomegalovirus serostatus. Both class I and class II loci were covered by HLA typing, at four-digit resolution. Every discovery cohort repertoire had been produced on one sequencing platform. Donor age, sex, ethnicity and CMV serostatus were collected together with the repertoire data. In an earlier analysis of roughly 540 of the donors, high-throughput TCR beta sequencing was used to judge whether each TCR beta V gene segment behaved as functional or pseudogenic. Of the 350 to 450 genotyped donors, over 70% fell in the genetic ancestry cluster associated with self-reported Caucasian donors. The number of donors typed differed by locus, with about 629-640 for A, B, C, DRB1 and DQB1, 522 for DQA1, some 570 for DPA1, and some 440 for DPB1. A separate validation cohort of 90 to 150 different subjects was used in addition to the roughly 700-subject first cohort. About 330 gigabases of sequencing data and roughly 81 million unique TCR sequences made up an early release that covered several hundred HLA-typed donors. Across some 400 genotyped donors of the cohort, an average of approximately 240,000 unique TCR beta nucleotide sequences per donor were sequenced, and approximately 17% of those sequences were non-productive. A later genetic analysis took genome-wide SNP genotypes for 398 of the 666 donors and used that subset as a discovery cohort. Four to six DR-DQ haplotypes were handled as single units for association and clustering, since linkage in the cohort was strong. A later analysis re-examined previously published TCR beta repertoires from hundreds of donors and added high-resolution HLA genotyping to investigate patterns of TCR occurrence. The study aimed to test whether signatures of past pathogen exposure could be identified by cataloging public T cell receptors. In the later analysis, no new phenotypic data were used to find candidate immune exposures; instead, reliance was placed on TCR beta sequences and their occurrence across donors.

Preparation of the library involved the immunoSEQ multiplex PCR assay. The multiplex PCR relied on a mix of 60 forward primers for TCR Vbeta segments and 13 reverse primers for TCR Jbeta segments. Amplification of the CDR3 region of rearranged TCR beta genes was performed with a multiplex PCR assay on genomic DNA. The amplified TCR beta libraries were sequenced on the Illumina HiSeq System as 87-base-pair reads. Under the source paper's analysis protocol: Across the 670 or so repertoires, a later analysis counted 60 million to 90 million unique TCR beta chains, approximately 12 million of which were shared by at least two donors. To remove PCR and sequencing errors, raw reads were error-corrected and collapsed into unique sequences using a nearest-neighbor algorithm that merged closely related sequences. To assign V, D and J gene segments, CDR3 sequences were aligned to IMGT reference sequences. For a sequence to be retained, at least a six-nucleotide match to both a V gene segment and a J gene segment was required. Rearrangements were called productive when the CDR3 lacked stop codons and stayed in frame with V and J; all others were non-productive. Following IMGT convention, CDR3 was defined as the stretch from the second conserved V-encoded cysteine up to the conserved J-encoded phenylalanine. Sequences without an unambiguous match to a single V gene segment were excluded from the earlier analysis of 450 to 650 of the donors. An earlier analysis of fewer than 650 of the donors classified V segments as functional when productive rearrangements were above 56.7% and as segregating when the standard deviation between donors was above 5%. A statistical classification framework was built to diagnose cytomegalovirus status from the catalog of TCR beta chain sequences. V and J gene assignment, in a later analysis, came from comparing TCR nucleotide sequences with IMGT/GENE-DB human TR gene sequences. Using the TCRdist pipeline, a later analysis assigned CDR3 sequences along with most-parsimonious VDJ recombination scenarios. In a later analysis, every TCR beta chain was defined by the combination of its CDR3 amino acid sequence and its V-gene family, and reads without a unique V-gene family were dropped. To address suspected cross-contamination and a sequencing artifact, a later analysis removed over 500 highly shared, low-generation-probability nucleotide sequences. In a later analysis, a clonal expansion index was calculated for each public chain from normalized within-repertoire ranks of inferred template counts. In a later analysis, generation probabilities were computed using a VDJ recombination model fitted to out-of-frame rearrangements, and the results were checked against IGoR. A later analysis scored TCR-TCR, TCR-HLA and TCR-CMV co-occurrence with hypergeometric tests, applying a repertoire-size bias correction to TCR pairs. False discovery rates were estimated in a later analysis by permuting HLA or CMV assignments 20 times. A later analysis grouped co-occurring TCRs with DBSCAN, adding TCRdist sequence similarity when clustering within HLA-allele-positive subsets. Repertoires with fewer than 30,000 or more than 120,000 public chains were left out of co-occurrence clustering, as were a handful of repertoires with anomalous nucleotide sharing. Imported from immuneACCESS, the table was reduced by TCRdb to in-frame sequences with V and J called. These copies leave out some clones; in studies compared against another copy, an unresolved V gene accounts for under half, and the cause of the remainder is not known. V, J and clone size are those of that table, while D and trimming were read from the DNA. For this sample there are 140,000 or so clones; just over 65% appear just once. The biggest ten clones account for 6.5% of the sample.

Of note for this clone: The clone's antigen remains unknown. Per-base qualities were not stored, and no clone one base away is much larger.

Broad study findings and their caveats: A further reported finding was that TCR beta sequences accurately predicted the HLA-A and HLA-B alleles for most subjects in the first cohort. CMV serostatus was the only immune exposure information available for the cohort. A later analysis found that HLA-associated TCR beta chains were more clonally expanded and had lower generation probabilities than equally common non-associated chains. In an earlier analysis of 587 of the donors, most TCR beta V segments appeared in productive rearrangements about 87% or about 30% of the time, broadly matching IMGT annotations. The sequencing pipeline was judged likely to have produced a cluster of highly shared sequence variants as a technical artifact. At a false discovery rate of 0.05, a later analysis linked 16,951 TCR beta sequences to specific HLA alleles. Across donors, most TCR sequences were observed very rarely, whereas some public TCRs were present in many individuals. Some IMGT-functional V segments, including TRBV6-2 and TRBV6-3, could not be told apart with the 87-base-pair reads, so those segments were excluded. A later genetic analysis reported fewer N-insertions in productive TCRs among donors in an Asian-associated ancestry cluster than the roughly 620-donor mean. Assigning TCR associations to individual alleles was difficult when HLA alleles, especially DR and DQ, strongly co-occurred. According to the authors, the approach could potentially be generalized to other disease states and immunological phenotypes. Roughly uniform sequencing depth across donors was assumed in presence/absence analyses, although this assumption may not hold. The study gave a list of about 150 TCR beta chains associated with cytomegalovirus. A later analysis reported that several top co-occurrence clusters appeared linked to parvovirus B19, influenza, CMV and Epstein-Barr virus. In a later genetic analysis, a missense DCLRE1C variant was associated with V-gene and J-gene trimming of TCR beta chains, and the association was replicated in an independent cohort. Cytomegalovirus status was reported to be diagnosed by the classifier with high specificity and sensitivity in both the original and validation cohorts. Because counts were too low, seventeen rarely observed V segments, including chromosome 9 orphons, were left out of the earlier analysis of roughly 600 of the donors. Linkage disequilibrium might explain the correlated functional status among segregating V segments, but an unknown experimental factor could not be excluded. According to a later analysis, most CMV-associated TCR beta chains appeared to be HLA-restricted, and the HLA associations seemed to be driven largely by CMV exposure. This cohort had only TCR beta chains sequenced, and the lack of alpha or paired-chain data limited which features could be detected. In a later analysis, the rate of TCR association differed among HLA loci, with DRB1 alleles having the most associated TCRs and HLA-C alleles having the fewest. Three of the identified cytomegalovirus-associated TCR beta chains were confirmed in vitro to be specific for cytomegalovirus antigens. Because HLA typing was unavailable for some donors at each locus, only the typed subset was used in association tests.

The CDR1 and CDR2 encoded by the germline V gene are ENHRY and SYGVKD. The cysteine opens and the phenylalanine closes a CDR3 of 13 amino acids. Kept here is only the CDR3 DNA, which spans 39 bases and is read in frame from base 1. Trimming accounts for 10 bases at V and 1 base at J, while the number of junction bases matched to no gene is 2. The cohort comprised some 680 healthy bone marrow donors. At the time of sampling, every cohort member was nominally healthy, though immune exposures that went unrecorded were likely present. The donor tested CMV seronegative and was one of the 352 seronegative cohort members. Each donor provided a peripheral blood sample, and peripheral blood mononuclear cells were used for TCR beta sequencing. The Qiagen DNeasy Blood Extraction Kit was used to extract genomic DNA from the blood cell samples.

Recombination connected TRBV10-3 to TRBJ2-3; 10 central bases correspond to TRBD2. This clonotype was obtained from an older woman in good health and CMV-seronegative. The sequenced sample consisted of PBMCs. The DNA sequence is as follows: TGTGCCAGCACTAGCGGGGGCACAGATACGCAGTATTTT. Its protein is CASTSGGTDTQYF.